This T cell receptor (beta chain) was retrieved from a study of blood T cell repertoires in COVID-19. On the study more broadly: Sites in the United States, Italy and Spain provided acute and convalescent COVID-19 samples.

The assay was immunoSEQ multiplex PCR, and TCRdb's table has in-frame clones only and misses some. The table records 200,000 to 250,000 clones, around four fifths of them present only once. Germline CDR1 SGHKS, CDR2 YYEKEE (reference sequence). The V end was cut by 2 bases, the J end by 3 bases, with 5 bases between. The length of the CDR3 is 13 residues. Sequencing was done on a sample of peripheral blood. This receptor was obtained from a man younger than 40 who had recovered from COVID-19. The chain links TRBV5-5 to TRBJ2-2; no reliable D call. The CDR3 is CASSLEYTGELFF. The CDR3 nucleotides are TGTGCCAGCAGCTTAGAGTACACCGGGGAGCTGTTTTTT.